One sample yielded the 12 T cell receptor beta chains listed below, sequenced in a study of Graves' ophthalmopathy and Graves' hyperthyroidism. From RNA, the CDR3 regions of TCR beta chains were amplified and sequenced. RT-PCR in the first round used HTBI primers; a second-round multiplex PCR followed. TCRdb re-called the multiplex PCR reads with MiXCR, one entry per CDR3 protein. The sample has over a million distinct CDR3 sequences, about 35% seen once. Sequencing was carried out using peripheral blood or thyroid tissue (not recorded which). These receptors all stem from an adult man with Graves' hyperthyroidism.

The V call is TRBV7-9, the J call TRBJ1-5; TRBD1 matches at 10 bases. Germline V gene sequence: CDR1 SEHNR, CDR2 FQNEAQ (reference sequence). V lost 5 bases, J lost 14 bases, and 12 bases stayed unmatched. This CDR3 contains 14 residues. CDR3 in DNA: TGTGCCAGCAGCGACTCCGGGACAGGGGCCTACGAGCATTTT. Protein: CASSDSGTGAYEHF. Based on the CDR3 plus reference TRBV7-9 and TRBJ1-5, the full variable domain is DTGVSQNPRHKITKRGQNVTFRCDPISEHNRLYWYRQTLGQGPEFLTYFQNEAQLEKSRLLSDRFSAERPKGSFSTLEIQRTEQGDSAMYLCASSDSGTGAYEHFGDGTRLSIL.

Details on this clonotype: The CDR3 does not close with the conserved phenylalanine or tryptophan, likely indicating a read error. CDR3 residues: CASSLRTGRNTEAFL. The CDR3 region has the DNA TGTGCCAGCAGCCTGAGGACAGGACGGAACACTGAAGCTTTCCTT. The chain joins TRBV14 to TRBJ1-1; 7 nucleotides match TRBD1. V gave up 4 bases and J gave up 1 base; unmatched junction bases: 6. CDR3 length: 15 residues. The germline V gene encodes CDR1 SGHDN and CDR2 FVKESK.

The chain is built from TRBV29-1 and TRBJ2-7; no firm D call. Trimming took off 0 bases at V and 3 bases at J, with 3 bases between the two ends. The CDR3 runs to 11 residues. Germline CDR1 reads SQVTM; CDR2 reads ANQGSEA. CDR3 sequence: CSVEDDYEQYF. The CDR3 nucleotides read TGCAGCGTTGAAGACGACTACGAGCAGTACTTC.

J is TRBJ1-3 and V is TRBV29-1; a weak D match, TRBD1 (6 bases). Germline CDR1 SQVTM, CDR2 ANQGSEA. Trimming pared 1 base from V and 3 bases from J, leaving 10 bases between. The CDR3 consists of 14 residues. The CDR3 DNA sequence: TGCAGCGTTGAAGGAGGGGGAGGTGGAAACACCATATATTTT. It translates to CSVEGGGGGNTIYF.

This clonotype appeared many times. The V and J genes are TRBV2 and TRBJ2-2; no clear D. The CDR3 runs to 13 residues. The V gene's germline CDR1 is SNHLY and CDR2 FYNNEI. Trimming removed 10 bases at V and 4 bases at J, with 13 bases between. The CDR3 reads CATSSLGTGELFF. CDR3 nucleotides: TGTGCCACTTCGAGTTTGGGCACCGGGGAGCTGTTTTTT.

This clonotype was counted many times. The genes are TRBV19 and TRBJ1-1, with D uncertain. V was trimmed by 6 bases and J by 7 bases, leaving 6 bases between them. The CDR3 runs 10 residues. From germline, CDR1 is LNHDA and CDR2 SQIVND (reference sequence). CDR3 DNA sequence: TGTGCCAGTAGATTTGTTGAAGCTTTCTTT. It yields the protein CASRFVEAFF.

To note about this clonotype: This sequence may be a read error, since a much larger clone differs from it by one base. The chain joins TRBV15 to TRBJ1-1; 7 nucleotides match TRBD1. The CDR3 loop spans 15 amino acids. Germline trimming cut 0 bases from V and 4 bases from J; bases unmatched to any gene: 5. Germline V gene lookup returns CDR1 LNHNV and CDR2 YYDKDF (reference sequence). CDR3 amino acids: CATSRDLAGGTEAFF. The CDR3 coding sequence is TGTGCCACCAGCAGAGATCTGGCAGGGGGCACTGAAGCTTTCTTT.

This clonotype was seen a handful of times. This CDR3 reads CAGTGATEAFF. The DNA for the CDR3 is TGTGCCGGGACAGGGGCCACTGAAGCTTTCTTT. The J gene is TRBJ1-1, the V gene TRBV7-2, with 10 bases matching TRBD1. CDR3 length equals 11 residues. Germline lookup yields CDR1 SGHTA and CDR2 FQGNSA. V gave up 11 bases and J gave up 4 bases; unmatched junction bases: 1.

This clonotype was recorded a few times. The V gene is TRBV9, the J gene TRBJ1-1, with D possibly being TRBD1 (5 bases). CDR1 is SGDLS, CDR2 YYNGEE, per germline. The V end was cut by 5 bases, the J end by 1 base, with 12 bases between. The CDR3 contains 14 residues. The CDR3 loop is CASRIPRGNTEAFF. The CDR3 DNA reads TGTGCCAGCAGGATTCCGAGGGGGAACACTGAAGCTTTCTTT.

In this sample, this clonotype turned up once. Possible read error: a much larger clone is one base away. This rearrangement joins TRBV6-5 to TRBJ2-7; 7 nucleotides match TRBD2. CDR3 size: 14 residues. CDR1 and CDR2 (germline): MNHEY, SVGAGI. J lost 7 bases, V lost 6 bases, and 12 bases had no gene match. CDR3 amino acids: CASRSLAVSREQYF. The CDR3 nucleotides are TGTGCCAGCAGAAGTCTAGCGGTATCTCGTGAGCAGTACTTC.

As DNA, the CDR3 is TGTGCCAGCAGCCGCCCCCGCGTGGACTACGAGCAGTACTTC. It is translated as CASSRPRVDYEQYF. J is TRBJ2-7 and V is TRBV5-5; no reliable D call. V was clipped by 4 bases and J by 3 bases, with 14 bases between them. Looked up from germline, CDR1 is SGHKS and CDR2 is YYEKEE (reference sequence). This CDR3 spans 14 amino acids. The full variable domain, rest sourced from reference TRBV5-5 and TRBJ2-7, is DAGVTQSPTHLIKTRGQQVTLRCSPISGHKSVSWYQQVLGQGPQFIFQYYEKEERGRGNFPDRFSARQFPNYSSELNVNALLLGDSALYLCASSRPRVDYEQYFGPGTRLTVT.

The chain carries TRBV30 and TRBJ1-5, with D possibly being TRBD1 (6 bases). Germline loops: CDR1 GTSNPN, CDR2 SVGIG (reference sequence). The V and J ends lost 3 bases and 0 bases respectively, with 12 bases between them. The CDR3 length is 15 residues. CDR3 coding DNA: TGTGCCTGGAGCGAACAGGGAATTAGCAATCAGCCCCAGCATTTT. Translating gives CAWSEQGISNQPQHF. Based on the CDR3 plus reference TRBV30 and TRBJ1-5, the full variable domain is SQTIHQWPATLVQPVGSPLSLECTVEGTSNPNLYWYRQAAGRGLQLLFYSVGIGQISSEVPQNLSASRPQDRQFILSSKKLLLSDSGFYLCAWSEQGISNQPQHFGDGTRLSIL.